This TCR beta chain was sequenced during a study of CD8 T cells in Susac syndrome. Sequencing of TCR beta was performed on blood CD8+ and CD4+ T cells. Control patients had untreated stable or active relapsing-remitting multiple sclerosis by revised McDonald criteria. The CD8+ and CD4+ T cells were negatively isolated, with the TEMRA cells enriched by FACS. Per germline, CDR1 SGHDN and CDR2 FVKESK. The CDR3 contains 16 residues. Trimming removed 4 bases from V and 6 bases from J; junction bases left unmatched: 14. RNA, at roughly 0.45 to 1 ug, was reverse transcribed with random hexamers. immunoSEQ multiplex PCR amplified TCR beta CDR3 across 54 Vbeta, 13 Jbeta. TCRdb redid the calling of the immunoSEQ multiplex PCR reads with MiXCR, one entry per CDR3 protein. The table includes 150,000 to 200,000 distinct CDR3 sequences, approximately 95% detected once.

The TCR comes from a human donor with multiple sclerosis. Material for sequencing was CD4+ T cells from PBMCs. The J gene is TRBJ2-5, the V gene TRBV14; 7 bases map to TRBD2. The CDR3 DNA reads as TGTGCCAGCAGCCGAAGACTAGCACATACAGTAAAGACCCAGTACTTC. Translated, it gives CASSRRLAHTVKTQYF.